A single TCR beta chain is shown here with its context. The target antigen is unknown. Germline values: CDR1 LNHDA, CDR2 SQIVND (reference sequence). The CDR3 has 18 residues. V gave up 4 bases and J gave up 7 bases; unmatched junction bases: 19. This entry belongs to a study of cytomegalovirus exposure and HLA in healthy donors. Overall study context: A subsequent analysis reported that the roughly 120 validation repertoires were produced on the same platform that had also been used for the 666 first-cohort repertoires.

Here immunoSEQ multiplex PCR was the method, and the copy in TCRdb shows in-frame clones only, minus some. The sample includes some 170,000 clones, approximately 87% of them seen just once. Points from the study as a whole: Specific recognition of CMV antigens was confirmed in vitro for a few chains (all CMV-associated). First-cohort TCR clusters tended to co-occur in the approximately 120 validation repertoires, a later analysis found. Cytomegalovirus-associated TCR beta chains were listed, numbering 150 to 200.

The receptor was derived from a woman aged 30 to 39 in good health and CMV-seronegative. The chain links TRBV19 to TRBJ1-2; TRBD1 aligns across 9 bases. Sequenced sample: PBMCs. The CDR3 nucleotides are TGTGCCAGTAGTACCCAAAAAGTCGGGACAGGGACCACCAGTGGCTACACCTTC. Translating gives CASSTQKVGTGTTSGYTF. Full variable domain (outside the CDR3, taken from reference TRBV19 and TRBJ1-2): DGGITQSPKYLFRKEGQNVTLSCEQNLNHDAMYWYRQDPGQGLRLIYYSQIVNDFQKGDIAEGYSVSREKKESFPLTVTSAQKNPTAFYLCASSTQKVGTGTTSGYTFGSGTRLTVV.